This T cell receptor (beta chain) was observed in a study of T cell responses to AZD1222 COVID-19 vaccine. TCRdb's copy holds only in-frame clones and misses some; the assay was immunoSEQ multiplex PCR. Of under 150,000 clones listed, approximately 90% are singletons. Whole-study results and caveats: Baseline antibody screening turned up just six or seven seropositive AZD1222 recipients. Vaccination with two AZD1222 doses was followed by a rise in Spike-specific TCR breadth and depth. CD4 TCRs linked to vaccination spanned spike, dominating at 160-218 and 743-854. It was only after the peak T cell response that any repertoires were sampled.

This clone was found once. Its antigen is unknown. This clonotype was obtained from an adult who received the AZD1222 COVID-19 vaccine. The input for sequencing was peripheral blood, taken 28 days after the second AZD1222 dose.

DNA for the CDR3: TGTGCCAGCAGTTTTTTCGGGAGGGTGGAGACCCAGTACTTC. This encodes CASSFFGRVETQYF. The rearrangement joins TRBV28 to TRBJ2-5, with 8 bases lining up with TRBD2. CDR3 length: 14 amino acids. The germline V gene encodes CDR1 MDHEN and CDR2 SYDVKM. V dropped 3 bases and J dropped 5; count of bases not matched to a gene: 5.